Each of the 17 T cell receptor beta chains below was sequenced from the same sample in a study of human T cells and chemical hapten exposure. Unfractionated whole blood was the source from which total RNA was extracted. In TCRdb, the 5' RACE reads were re-called with MiXCR into one record per CDR3 protein. The top ten hold around 3% of the sample, which has approximately 110,000 distinct CDR3 sequences, approximately 19% seen once. The origin of the receptors is a human donor in good health.

The gene calls are TRBV12-3 or TRBV12-4 and TRBJ1-5; maybe TRBD1 (6 bases). CDR3 length: 13 amino acids. V lost 3 bases and J 9 bases, leaving 12 bases between the germline ends. CDR3 DNA sequence: TGTGCCAGCAGTTTGACAGGTTTAGGGCCCCAGCATTTT. It is translated as CASSLTGLGPQHF.

This clonotype appeared a few times. This rearrangement joins TRBV27 to TRBJ1-2, with 10 nucleotides matching TRBD1. J was trimmed by 4 bases and V by 4 bases; bases with no gene match: 12. The germline V gene has CDR1 MNHEY and CDR2 SMNVEV (reference sequence). The CDR3 has 17 amino acids. The CDR3 is CASSSDSGTGVGYGYTF. The CDR3 DNA follows: TGTGCCAGCAGTTCAGACTCCGGGACAGGGGTGGGCTATGGCTACACCTTC.

This clonotype was seen more than once but under ten times. This chain connects TRBV29-1 to TRBJ2-2; D not resolved. This CDR3 is built from 14 residues. Germline loops: CDR1 SQVTM, CDR2 ANQGSEA. Trimming took 3 bases from V and 2 from J, leaving 10 bases between them. CDR3 sequence (DNA): TGCAGCGTTGATGACTCTCCTAACACCGGGGAGCTGTTTTTT. As protein: CSVDDSPNTGELFF.

The chain uses TRBV6-5 and TRBJ2-3; 9 bases align to TRBD2. From germline, CDR1 is MNHEY and CDR2 SVGAGI. The CDR3 extends over 17 amino acids. V lost 5 bases, J lost 3 bases, and 12 bases stayed unmatched. The CDR3 region has the DNA TGTGCCAGCAGTCCATTAGCGGGAGTCCTCTTAACAGATACGCAGTATTTT. This codes for CASSPLAGVLLTDTQYF.

This clonotype has only a few counts. The chain carries TRBV3-1 and TRBJ2-7; D gene ambiguous. Trimming left V 0 bases short and J 9 bases short, with 9 bases between. Germline CDR1 reads LGHDT; CDR2 reads YNNKEL (reference sequence). This CDR3 has 12 amino acids. CDR3: CASSQDRRRQYF. For the CDR3, the DNA is TGTGCCAGCAGCCAAGATCGAAGGAGGCAGTACTTC.

In its sample, this clonotype was seen a few times. V and J are TRBV5-1 and TRBJ2-5; 9 bases are a match to TRBD1. Germline V gene lookup returns CDR1 SGHRS and CDR2 YFSETQ. The trim removed 4 bases at V and 7 bases at J, leaving 5 bases unmatched. The CDR3 is made up of 13 amino acids. The chain's CDR3 is CASSEGTGWTQYF. The DNA of the CDR3 is TGCGCCAGCAGCGAAGGGACAGGGTGGACCCAGTACTTC.

The chain uses TRBV29-1 and TRBJ2-1; D is perhaps TRBD1 (5 bases). Germline V gene sequence: CDR1 SQVTM, CDR2 ANQGSEA. Trimming removed 5 bases from V and 6 bases from J, with 17 bases in between. The CDR3 has 14 residues. The CDR3 protein is CSVLQGRKSNEQFF. The CDR3 DNA sequence: TGCAGCGTTCTCCAGGGTCGCAAAAGCAATGAGCAGTTCTTC.

This clonotype was detected only a few times. The rearrangement links TRBV12-3 or TRBV12-4 to TRBJ2-1; no reliable D call. V lost 3 bases, J lost 9 bases, and 6 bases lay in between. The CDR3 contains 11 residues. Here the CDR3 reads CASSFDFEQFF. The CDR3 DNA follows: TGTGCCAGCAGTTTTGACTTTGAGCAGTTCTTC.

This clonotype was recorded many times. The CDR3 loop is CASSRGQNEQYF. The CDR3 coding sequence is TGTGCCAGCAGCCGGGGACAAAACGAGCAGTACTTC. The chain links TRBV12-3 or TRBV12-4 to TRBJ2-7; TRBD1 might be the D (6 bases). Trimming took 6 bases from V and 5 from J, leaving 11 bases between them. This CDR3 comprises 12 residues.

In this sample, this clonotype turned up a few times. The V and J genes are TRBV28 and TRBJ2-3; possibly TRBD1 for D (6 bases). CDR3 length equals 14 residues. The V gene's germline CDR1 is MDHEN and CDR2 SYDVKM. Trimming removed 6 bases from V and 6 bases from J, with 16 bases in between. Written as DNA, the CDR3 is TGTGCCAGCAGGGGGTACAGGGTTAGGGATACGCAGTATTTT. It specifies CASRGYRVRDTQYF.

This clonotype appeared a few times. The junction and the germline gene differ at one end; a read error may be behind it. The chain recombines TRBV6-6 with TRBJ2-7; D is uncertain. This CDR3 has 13 amino acids. Per germline, CDR1 MNHNY and CDR2 SVGAGI (reference sequence). CDR3 bases: TGTGCCAGCAGTTCCGTACCCATGGTAGAGCTGTACTTC. This codes for CASSSVPMVELYF.

This chain links TRBV20-1 with TRBJ2-3, with 7 nucleotides matching TRBD1. The CDR3 has 11 amino acids. Trimming removed 7 bases from V and 3 bases from J; junction bases left unmatched: 1. Germline V gene lookup returns CDR1 DFQATT and CDR2 SNEGSKA (reference sequence). The CDR3 here is CSEQGTDTQYF. CDR3 coding DNA: TGCAGTGAACAGGGGACAGATACGCAGTATTTT.

The chain combines TRBV9 with TRBJ1-6; 9 positions match TRBD1. The CDR3 extends over 14 amino acids. V was pared by 2 bases and J by 9 bases, with 3 bases of the junction left unmatched. Per the germline V gene, CDR1 is SGDLS and CDR2 is YYNGEE. CDR3 bases: TGTGCCAGCAGCGTGGGGACAGGGAGTTCACCCCTCCACTTT. Protein sequence: CASSVGTGSSPLHF.

There are many counts of this clonotype. The genes are TRBV5-5 and TRBJ2-5; D is undetermined. V shed 0 bases and J shed 1 base, with 4 bases lying between them. This CDR3 region has 13 residues. Germline CDR1 reads SGHKS; CDR2 reads YYEKEE (reference sequence). The CDR3 region has the DNA TGTGCCAGCAGCTTGGGTTCCCAAGAGACCCAGTACTTC. Protein sequence: CASSLGSQETQYF.

This clonotype was seen only a few times. This chain uses TRBV21-1 with TRBJ1-5; the table's D call, TRBD1, was not checked against the DNA. TRBV21-1 is flagged as a pseudogene. The CDR3 has 15 amino acids. CDR3 DNA: TGTGCCAGCAGCCCGGGAGATAGGAGCAATCAGCCCCAGCATTTT. The encoded protein is CASSPGDRSNQPQHF.

The genes are TRBV30 and TRBJ2-7; 7 nucleotides align to TRBD2. The junction had 6 bases not matched to a gene; V was cut back by 1 base and J by 3 bases. Germline CDR1 GTSNPN, CDR2 SVGIG (reference sequence). The CDR3 covers 14 residues. CDR3 in amino acids: CAWSAGWEGYEQYF. Written as DNA, the CDR3 is TGTGCCTGGAGTGCTGGCTGGGAGGGCTACGAGCAGTACTTC.

This clonotype was recorded a few times. The V call is TRBV20-1, the J call TRBJ1-4; the D gene is possibly TRBD1 (5 bases). V was trimmed by 2 bases and J by 1 base, leaving 14 bases between them. Germline V CDR1 and CDR2: DFQATT, SNEGSKA (reference sequence). The CDR3 has 16 residues. In DNA, the CDR3 is TGCAGTGCTAGAAGGGGCAGGGTAGGAACTAATGAAAAACTGTTTTTT. Translated, it gives CSARRGRVGTNEKLFF.